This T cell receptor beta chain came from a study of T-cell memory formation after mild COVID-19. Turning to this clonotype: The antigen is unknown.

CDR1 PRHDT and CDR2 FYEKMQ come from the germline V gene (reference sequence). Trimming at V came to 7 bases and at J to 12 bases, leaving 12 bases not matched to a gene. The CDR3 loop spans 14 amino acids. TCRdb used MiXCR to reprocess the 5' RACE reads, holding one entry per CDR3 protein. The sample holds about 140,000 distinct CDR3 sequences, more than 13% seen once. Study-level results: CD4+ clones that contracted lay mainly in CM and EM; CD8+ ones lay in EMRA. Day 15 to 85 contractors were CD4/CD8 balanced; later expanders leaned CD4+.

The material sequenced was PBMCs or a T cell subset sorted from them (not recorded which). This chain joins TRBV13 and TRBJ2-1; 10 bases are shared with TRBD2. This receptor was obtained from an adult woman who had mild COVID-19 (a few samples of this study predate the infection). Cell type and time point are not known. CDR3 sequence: CASTMRASGRVQFF. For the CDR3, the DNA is TGTGCCAGCACCATGAGGGCTAGCGGGAGAGTGCAGTTCTTC.